The 8 T cell receptor beta chains given below trace back to one sample, sequenced in a study of T cells in women clearing cervical HPV infection. Sequenced by immunoSEQ multiplex PCR; TCRdb stores in-frame clones only, minus some. In total, the table holds roughly 30,000 clones. The source material was blood buffy coat. The receptors were gathered from a woman between 18 and 70 years old with a cervical HPV16 infection that either progressed to CIN3+ or cleared (not recorded which).

Worth noting for this clone: The CDR3 is cut off 3 residues early in the read; its end comes from the germline J gene. The rearrangement joins TRBV7-3 to TRBJ2-5; the D gene is possibly TRBD1 (6 bases). The CDR3 loop spans 14 amino acids. V lost 1 base and J 5 bases, leaving 11 bases between the germline ends. Looked up from germline, CDR1 is SGHTA and CDR2 is FQGTGA. The CDR3 bases that were read are TGTGCCAGCAGCTTAAGGGCAGGGGCCGAGACC. Translation: CASSLRAGAET. The entire CDR3 protein reads CASSLRAGAETQYF.

With regard to this clone: The CDR3 goes on 3 residues after the read ends, and that part is filled in from the germline J gene. This chain connects TRBV2 to TRBJ1-2; D remains unclear. Germline CDR1 reads SNHLY; CDR2 reads FYNNEI. The CDR3 length is 13 residues. This chain's CDR3 is CASKAGVLDDYTF. CDR3 DNA (partial): TGTGCCAGCAAGGCGGGAGTGCTAGATGAC.

Notes on this clone: The read terminates 3 residues ahead of where the CDR3 ends, so the germline J gene completes it. The chain couples TRBV18 to TRBJ2-1; D ambiguous. Germline V lookup: CDR1 KGHSH, CDR2 LQKENI. Trimming stripped 0 bases from V and 8 bases from J, with 11 bases between. The CDR3 loop spans 14 amino acids. The sequenced CDR3 bases are TGTGCCAGCTCACCACCGACGTTAAGGGATGAG. Translated: CASSPPTLRDE. The whole CDR3 region reads CASSPPTLRDEQFF.

Comments on this clone: Sequencing ends 3 residues short of the CDR3 end; the germline J gene provides the rest. The rearrangement links TRBV6-1 to TRBJ1-4; TRBD1 agrees at 9 bases. The CDR3 runs to 14 residues. Germline CDR1 MNHNS, CDR2 SASEGT. CDR3 protein: CASSGGQGNSPLFF. Incomplete CDR3 DNA: TGTGCCAGCAGTGGAGGACAGGGGAATTCACCA.

With respect to this clone: The read falls 3 residues short of the CDR3 end, and the missing part is taken from the germline J gene. This chain links TRBV16 with TRBJ1-2, with D perhaps TRBD1 (6 bases). CDR3 size: 14 residues. With 4 bases removed from V and 6 bases from J, the gap between germline ends came to 15 bases. The V gene's germline CDR1 is KGHSY and CDR2 FQNENV. Partial CDR3 DNA: TGTGCCAGCAGCCTCCTACAGGGTCCCCATGGC. Encoded protein: CASSLLQGPHG. In full, the CDR3 reads CASSLLQGPHGYTF.

As regards this clone: Read sequence stops 3 residues before the CDR3 end, and the germline J gene provides the missing end. The chain combines TRBV6-1 with TRBJ1-2, with D perhaps matching TRBD1 (6 bases). The germline gives CDR1 MNHNS, CDR2 SASEGT. CDR3 length equals 14 residues. Trimming left V 4 bases short and J 7 bases short, with 16 bases between. The covered CDR3 bases are TGTGCCAGCAGTGGACCTCGGGGGGGCGGTGGC. This translates into CASSGPRGGGG. The CDR3 in full is CASSGPRGGGGYTF.

Notes on this clone: The DNA ends 3 residues before the CDR3 does, and the rest of the CDR3 is filled in from the germline J gene. This sequence joins TRBV20-1 and TRBJ1-1; possibly TRBD1 for D (5 bases). The germline V gene encodes CDR1 DFQATT and CDR2 SNEGSKA (reference sequence). CDR3 length: 11 residues. CDR3 bases read: TGCAGTGCCCCCCCGGGGGAGCGA. Its translation is CSAPPGER. The CDR3 reads in full as CSAPPGERAFF.

Concerning this clone: The read stops 3 residues short of the end of the CDR3; the missing end is completed from the germline J gene. This chain uses TRBV7-3 with TRBJ1-3, with 7 bases identical to TRBD1. Germline CDR1 is SGHTA and CDR2 is FQGTGA. The CDR3 totals 15 residues. Trimming removed 5 bases from V and 1 base from J; junction bases left unmatched: 5. CDR3 bases read: TGTGCCAGCAGCCCACAGGGGACGTCTGGAAACACC. Its translation is CASSPQGTSGNT. The whole CDR3 region reads CASSPQGTSGNTIYF.